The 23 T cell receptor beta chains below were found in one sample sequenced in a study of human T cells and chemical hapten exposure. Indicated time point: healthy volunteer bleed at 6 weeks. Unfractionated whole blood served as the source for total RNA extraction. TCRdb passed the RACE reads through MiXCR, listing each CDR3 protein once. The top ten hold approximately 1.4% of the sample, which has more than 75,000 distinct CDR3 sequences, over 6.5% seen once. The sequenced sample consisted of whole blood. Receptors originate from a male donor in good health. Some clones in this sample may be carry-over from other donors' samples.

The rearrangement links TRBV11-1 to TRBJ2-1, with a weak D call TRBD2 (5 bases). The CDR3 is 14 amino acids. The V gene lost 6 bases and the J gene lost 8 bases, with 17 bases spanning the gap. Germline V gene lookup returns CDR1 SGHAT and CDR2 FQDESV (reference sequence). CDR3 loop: CASSPDLEWDEQFF. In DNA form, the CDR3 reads TGTGCCAGCAGTCCGGACTTGGAATGGGATGAGCAGTTCTTC.

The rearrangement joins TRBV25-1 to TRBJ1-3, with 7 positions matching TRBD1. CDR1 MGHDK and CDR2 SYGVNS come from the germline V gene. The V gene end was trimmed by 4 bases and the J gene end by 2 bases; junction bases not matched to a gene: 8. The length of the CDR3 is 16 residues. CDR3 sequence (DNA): TGTGCCAGCAGTGCTAACAGGGGAGTAACTGGAAACACCATATATTTT. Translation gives CASSANRGVTGNTIYF.

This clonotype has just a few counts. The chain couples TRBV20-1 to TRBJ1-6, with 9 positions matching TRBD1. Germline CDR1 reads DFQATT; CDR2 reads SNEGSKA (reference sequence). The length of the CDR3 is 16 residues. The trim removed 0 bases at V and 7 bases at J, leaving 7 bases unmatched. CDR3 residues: CSARDPWTGENSPLHF. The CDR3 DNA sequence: TGCAGTGCTAGAGACCCTTGGACAGGGGAGAATTCACCCCTCCACTTT.

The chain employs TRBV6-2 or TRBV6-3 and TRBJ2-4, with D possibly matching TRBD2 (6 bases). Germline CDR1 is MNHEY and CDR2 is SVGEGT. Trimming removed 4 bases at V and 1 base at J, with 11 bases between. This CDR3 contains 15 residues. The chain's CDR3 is CASSFYGGAKNIQYF. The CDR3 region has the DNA TGTGCCAGCAGTTTTTATGGGGGGGCCAAAAACATTCAGTACTTC.

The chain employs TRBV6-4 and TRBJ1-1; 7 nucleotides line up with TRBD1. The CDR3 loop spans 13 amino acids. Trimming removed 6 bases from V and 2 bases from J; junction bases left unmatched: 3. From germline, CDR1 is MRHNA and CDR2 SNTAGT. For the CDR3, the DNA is TGTGCCAGCAGAGGGACAGCTAACACTGAAGCTTTCTTT. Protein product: CASRGTANTEAFF.

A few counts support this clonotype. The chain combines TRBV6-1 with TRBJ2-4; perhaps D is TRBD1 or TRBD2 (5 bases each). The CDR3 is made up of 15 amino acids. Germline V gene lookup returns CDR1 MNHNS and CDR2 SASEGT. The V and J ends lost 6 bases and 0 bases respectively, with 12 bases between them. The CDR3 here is CASRVGRLAKNIQYF. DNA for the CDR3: TGTGCCAGCAGAGTGGGACGGCTAGCCAAAAACATTCAGTACTTC.

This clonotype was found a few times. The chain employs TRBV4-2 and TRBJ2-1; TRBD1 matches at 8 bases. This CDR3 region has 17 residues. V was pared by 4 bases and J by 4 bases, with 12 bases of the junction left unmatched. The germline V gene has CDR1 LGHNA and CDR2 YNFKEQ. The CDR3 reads CASSPREGTGFYNEQFF. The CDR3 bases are TGTGCCAGCAGCCCGAGGGAAGGGACAGGATTTTACAATGAGCAGTTCTTC.

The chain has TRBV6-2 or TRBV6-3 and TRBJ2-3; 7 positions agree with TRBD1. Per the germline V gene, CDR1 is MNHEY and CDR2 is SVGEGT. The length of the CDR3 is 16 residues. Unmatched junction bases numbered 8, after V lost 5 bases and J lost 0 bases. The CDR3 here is CASSEDRDLSTDTQYF. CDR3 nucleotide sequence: TGTGCCAGCAGTGAAGACAGGGATCTTAGCACAGATACGCAGTATTTT.

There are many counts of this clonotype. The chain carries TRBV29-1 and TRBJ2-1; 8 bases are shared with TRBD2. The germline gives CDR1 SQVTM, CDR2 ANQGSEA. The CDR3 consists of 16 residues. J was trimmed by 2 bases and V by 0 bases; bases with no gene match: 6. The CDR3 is CSVEEGTRNPYNEQFF. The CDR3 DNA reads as TGCAGCGTTGAAGAAGGGACTAGAAACCCCTACAATGAGCAGTTCTTC.

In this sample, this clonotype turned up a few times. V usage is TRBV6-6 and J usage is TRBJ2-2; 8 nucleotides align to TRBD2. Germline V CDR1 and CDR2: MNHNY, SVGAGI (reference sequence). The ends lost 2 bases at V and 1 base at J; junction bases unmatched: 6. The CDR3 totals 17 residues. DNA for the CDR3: TGTGCCAGCAGTTACGCCAGGGGACTAGAGAACACCGGGGAGCTGTTTTTT. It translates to CASSYARGLENTGELFF.

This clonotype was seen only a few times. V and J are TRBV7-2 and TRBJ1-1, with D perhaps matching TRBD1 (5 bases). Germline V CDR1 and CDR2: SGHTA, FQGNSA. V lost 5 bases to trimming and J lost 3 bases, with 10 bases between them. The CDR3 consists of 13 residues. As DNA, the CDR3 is TGTGCCAGCAGCGAAGTCAGGGACACTGAAGCTTTCTTT. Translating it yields CASSEVRDTEAFF.

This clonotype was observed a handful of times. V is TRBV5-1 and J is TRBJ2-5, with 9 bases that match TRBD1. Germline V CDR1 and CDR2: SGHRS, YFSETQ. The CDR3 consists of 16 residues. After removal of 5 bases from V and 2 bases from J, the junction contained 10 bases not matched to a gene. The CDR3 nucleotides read TGCGCCAGCAGTTCGGTCCTGGGGACAGGGCAAGAGACCCAGTACTTC. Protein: CASSSVLGTGQETQYF.

The CDR3 loop reads CASSLGPSYSSGNTIYF. DNA for the CDR3: TGCGCCAGCAGCTTGGGGCCCTCCTATTCGTCTGGAAACACCATATATTTT. The chain employs TRBV5-1 and TRBJ1-3; D unclear. Germline V gives CDR1 SGHRS, CDR2 YFSETQ. Deletions cut 0 bases from V and 1 base from J, with 14 bases between. The CDR3 spans 17 residues.

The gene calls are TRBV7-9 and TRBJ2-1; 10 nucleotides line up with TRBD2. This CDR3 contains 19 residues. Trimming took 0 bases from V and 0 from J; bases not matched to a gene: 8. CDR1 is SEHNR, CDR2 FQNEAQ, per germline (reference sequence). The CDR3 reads CASSLAGSGRPSSYNEQFF. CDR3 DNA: TGTGCCAGCAGCTTAGCGGGTAGCGGGAGGCCGAGCTCCTACAATGAGCAGTTCTTC.

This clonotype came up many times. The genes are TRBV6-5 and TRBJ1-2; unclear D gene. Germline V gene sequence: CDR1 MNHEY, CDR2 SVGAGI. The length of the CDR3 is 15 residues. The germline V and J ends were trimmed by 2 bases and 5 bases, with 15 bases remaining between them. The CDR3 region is CASSYEEAILYGYTF. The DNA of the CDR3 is TGTGCCAGCAGTTACGAGGAGGCAATTCTGTATGGCTACACCTTC.

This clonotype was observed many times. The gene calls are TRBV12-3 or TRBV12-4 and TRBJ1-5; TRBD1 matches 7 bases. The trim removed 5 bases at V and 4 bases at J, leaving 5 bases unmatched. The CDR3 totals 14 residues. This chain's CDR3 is CASSTRDSNQPQHF. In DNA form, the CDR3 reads TGTGCCAGCAGTACCCGGGACAGTAATCAGCCCCAGCATTTT.

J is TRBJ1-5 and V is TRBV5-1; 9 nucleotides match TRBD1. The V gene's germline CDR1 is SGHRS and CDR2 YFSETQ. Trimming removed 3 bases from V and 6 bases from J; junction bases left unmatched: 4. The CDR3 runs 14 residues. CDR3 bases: TGCGCCAGCAGCTGGGGACAGGGTCCTCAGCCCCAGCATTTT. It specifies CASSWGQGPQPQHF.

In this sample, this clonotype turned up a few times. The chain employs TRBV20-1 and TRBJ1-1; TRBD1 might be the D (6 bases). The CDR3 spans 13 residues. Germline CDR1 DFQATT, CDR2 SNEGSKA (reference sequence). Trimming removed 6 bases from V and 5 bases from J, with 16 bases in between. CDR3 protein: CSALQGRGTEAFF. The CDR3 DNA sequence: TGCAGTGCGCTTCAGGGGCGGGGGACTGAAGCTTTCTTT.

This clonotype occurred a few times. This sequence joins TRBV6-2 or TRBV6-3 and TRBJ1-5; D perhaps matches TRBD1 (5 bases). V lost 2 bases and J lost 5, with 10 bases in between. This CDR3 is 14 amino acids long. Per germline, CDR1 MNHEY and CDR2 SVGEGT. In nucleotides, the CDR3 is TGTGCCAGCAGTTACCGACAGTCCTATCAGCCCCAGCATTTT. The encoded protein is CASSYRQSYQPQHF.

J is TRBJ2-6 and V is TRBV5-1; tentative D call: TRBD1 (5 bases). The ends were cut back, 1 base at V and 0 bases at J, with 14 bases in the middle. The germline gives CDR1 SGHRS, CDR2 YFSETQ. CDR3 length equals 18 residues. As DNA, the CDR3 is TGCGCCAGCAGCTTGATTAGGCAGGGCGTCTCTGGGGCCAACGTCCTGACTTTC. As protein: CASSLIRQGVSGANVLTF.

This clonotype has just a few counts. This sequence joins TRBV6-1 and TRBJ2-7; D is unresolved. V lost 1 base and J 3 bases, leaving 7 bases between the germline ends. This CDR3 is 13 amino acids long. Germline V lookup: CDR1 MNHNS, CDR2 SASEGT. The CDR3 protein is CASSEGPDYEQYF. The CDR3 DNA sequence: TGTGCCAGCAGTGAAGGTCCGGACTACGAGCAGTACTTC.

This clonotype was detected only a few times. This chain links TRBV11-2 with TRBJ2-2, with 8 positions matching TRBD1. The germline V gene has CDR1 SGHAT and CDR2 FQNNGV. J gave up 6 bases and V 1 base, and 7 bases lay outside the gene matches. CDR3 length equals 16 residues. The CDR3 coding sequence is TGTGCCAGCAGCTTAGGACAGGGGACCGTGTCCGGGGAGCTGTTTTTT. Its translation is CASSLGQGTVSGELFF.

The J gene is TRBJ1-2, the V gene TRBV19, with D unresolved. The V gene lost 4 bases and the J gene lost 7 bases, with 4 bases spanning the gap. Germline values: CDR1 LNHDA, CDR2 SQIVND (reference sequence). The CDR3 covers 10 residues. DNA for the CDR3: TGTGCCAGTAGTAGTGTTGGCTACACCTTC. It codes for CASSSVGYTF.